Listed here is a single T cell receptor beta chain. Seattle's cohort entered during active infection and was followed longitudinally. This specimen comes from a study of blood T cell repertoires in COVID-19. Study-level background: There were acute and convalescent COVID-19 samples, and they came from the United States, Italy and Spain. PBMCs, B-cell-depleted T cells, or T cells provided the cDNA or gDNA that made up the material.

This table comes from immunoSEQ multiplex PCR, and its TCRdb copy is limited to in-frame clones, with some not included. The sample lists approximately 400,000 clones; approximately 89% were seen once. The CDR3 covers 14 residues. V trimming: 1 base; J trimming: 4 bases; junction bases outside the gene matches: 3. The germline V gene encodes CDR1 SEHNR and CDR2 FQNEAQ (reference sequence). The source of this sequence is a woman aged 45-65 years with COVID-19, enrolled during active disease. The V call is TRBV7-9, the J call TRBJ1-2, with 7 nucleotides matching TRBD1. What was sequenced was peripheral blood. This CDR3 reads CASSLGQGTYGYTF. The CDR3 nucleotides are TGTGCCAGCAGCTTAGGACAGGGTACCTATGGCTACACCTTC.